The 21 T cell receptor beta chains reported below all come from one sample, sequenced in a study of T-cell reconstitution after alpha-beta-depleted transplantation in children. A TCRbeta library incorporating unique molecular identifiers was prepared. TCRdb re-analysed the PCR reads in MiXCR, keeping a single row per CDR3 protein. Of around 410,000 distinct CDR3 sequences listed, 9.5% to 13% are singletons. The sample was PBMCs from the stem cell graft donor, taken from the stem cell graft. Every receptor here comes from a human donor who donated a stem cell graft to a child with acute myeloid leukemia.

V usage is TRBV7-9 and J usage is TRBJ2-7; D is unresolved. This CDR3 spans 16 amino acids. Deletions cut 2 bases from V and 4 bases from J, with 18 bases between. Germline lookup yields CDR1 SEHNR and CDR2 FQNEAQ (reference sequence). CDR3 coding DNA: TGTGCCAGCAGCTTAATTAGCAGCCCTAAGTCTTACGAGCAGTACTTC. Encoded protein: CASSLISSPKSYEQYF.

The sample holds a few counts of this clonotype. The chain recombines TRBV19 with TRBJ2-3; no reliable D call. Trimming cost V 4 bases and J 5 bases, with 16 bases left between them. The germline V gene has CDR1 LNHDA and CDR2 SQIVND (reference sequence). This CDR3 is 15 amino acids long. DNA of the CDR3: TGTGCCAGTAGTAGATTCTTATACAGTGAAGATACGCAGTATTTT. Translation: CASSRFLYSEDTQYF.

The rearrangement joins TRBV11-2 to TRBJ2-3; 7 bases agree with TRBD2. The V and J ends lost 5 bases and 4 bases, in that order; junction bases with no gene match: 12. The CDR3 has 16 residues. Germline CDR1 SGHAT, CDR2 FQNNGV. CDR3 amino acids: CASSPIRGGPSDTQYF. CDR3 bases: TGTGCCAGCAGCCCGATCCGGGGAGGGCCCTCAGATACGCAGTATTTT.

Only one count was recorded for this clonotype. The rearrangement joins TRBV6-2 or TRBV6-3 to TRBJ2-7, with no clear D. Trimming pared 2 bases from V and 2 bases from J, leaving 4 bases between. CDR3 length: 12 amino acids. Germline values: CDR1 MNHEY, CDR2 SVGEGT. CDR3 coding DNA: TGTGCCAGCAGTTACATGGCCTACGAGCAGTACTTC. It codes for CASSYMAYEQYF.

In this sample, this clonotype turned up many times. V gene TRBV15 combines with J gene TRBJ2-7, with D perhaps matching TRBD2 (6 bases). Germline CDR1 and CDR2: LNHNV and YYDKDF (reference sequence). The length of the CDR3 is 17 residues. V shed 1 base and J shed 4 bases, with 20 bases lying between them. The chain's CDR3 is CATSRVGRRGGGYEQYF. The CDR3 DNA follows: TGTGCCACCAGCAGAGTAGGTCGGCGGGGAGGAGGTTACGAGCAGTACTTC.

The gene calls are TRBV7-6 and TRBJ2-3; 8 nucleotides line up with TRBD2. Per germline, CDR1 SGHVS and CDR2 FNYEAQ. The CDR3 spans 16 residues. The trim removed 2 bases at V and 3 bases at J, leaving 7 bases unmatched. CDR3 region: CASSLYPSGSTDTQYF. The DNA for the CDR3 is TGTGCCAGCAGCTTATACCCCAGCGGGAGTACAGATACGCAGTATTTT.

This clonotype was found many times. Relative to the germline gene, one junction end is altered; a read error may explain this. V gene TRBV12-3 or TRBV12-4 combines with J gene TRBJ2-1; 10 nucleotides agree with TRBD2. CDR3 length: 14 amino acids. The DNA for the CDR3 is TGTGCCAGCAGCTTAGCGGGAGGATACAATGAGCAGTTCTTC. Its translation is CASSLAGGYNEQFF.

This clonotype was observed a few times. The chain has TRBV19 and TRBJ2-2, with 10 bases that match TRBD1. The germline CDR1 and CDR2 sequences are LNHDA and SQIVND (reference sequence). J gave up 7 bases and V 6 bases, and 14 bases lay outside the gene matches. The CDR3 runs 17 residues. The DNA of the CDR3 is TGTGCCAGTAGCCCCCTGACAGGGGGCGAAAGTGTCGGGGAGCTGTTTTTT. The encoded protein is CASSPLTGGESVGELFF.

The chain carries TRBV12-3 or TRBV12-4 and TRBJ2-6; 7 bases are a match to TRBD1. The CDR3 is made up of 17 amino acids. V shed 5 bases and J 0 bases; nucleotides not matched to a gene: 7. CDR3 coding DNA: TGTGCCAGCAGTCCTCGACAGGGATCCTCTGGGGCCAACGTCCTGACTTTC. Protein sequence: CASSPRQGSSGANVLTF.

The CDR3 DNA reads TGTGCCATCAGTGAGTCGAAGGGCCAGCTAGGAAATACGCAGTATTTT. This translates into CAISESKGQLGNTQYF. The gene calls are TRBV10-3 and TRBJ2-3; D not resolved. The V end lost 0 bases, the J end lost 7 bases, and 17 bases lay between the germline ends. Germline lookup yields CDR1 ENHRY and CDR2 SYGVKD. The CDR3 has 16 residues.

The rearrangement links TRBV20-1 to TRBJ2-7; tentatively, D is TRBD1 or TRBD2 (5 bases each). The ends were cut back, 6 bases at V and 3 bases at J, with 15 bases in the middle. The germline V gene has CDR1 DFQATT and CDR2 SNEGSKA (reference sequence). This CDR3 comprises 13 residues. The CDR3 nucleotides are TGCAGTGCAGAGAAGGGACCAAACTACGAGCAGTACTTC. It is translated as CSAEKGPNYEQYF.

The chain carries TRBV4-3 and TRBJ2-2, with 10 bases aligning to TRBD2. Per germline, CDR1 LGHNA and CDR2 YSLEER. V was clipped by 0 bases and J by 5 bases; unmatched bases: 9. This CDR3 is built from 18 residues. The CDR3 nucleotides read TGCGCCAGCAGCCAAGATTCGGTAGCGGGAGGCCCAACCGGGGAGCTGTTTTTT. It encodes CASSQDSVAGGPTGELFF.

Concerning this clonotype: This clone may be a read error of a much larger clone one base away. The genes are TRBV7-2 and TRBJ2-3; D not certain. From germline, CDR1 is SGHTA and CDR2 FQGNSA. This CDR3 region has 14 residues. The CDR3 DNA follows: TGTGCCAGCACCTTAACTGGGCCGGTAGATACGCAGTATTTT. It translates to CASTLTGPVDTQYF. The entire variable domain, with the rest obtained from reference TRBV7-2 and TRBJ2-3, is as follows: GAGVSQSPSNKVTEKGKDVELRCDPISGHTALYWYRQSLGQGLEFLIYFQGNSAPDKSGLPSDRFSAERTGGSVSTLTIQRTQQEDSAVYLCASTLTGPVDTQYFGPGTRLTVL.

This chain uses TRBV6-5 with TRBJ2-1; TRBD1 matches 8 bases. This CDR3 contains 19 residues. The V segment lost 0 bases and the J segment 9 bases; nucleotides outside the gene matches: 19. Per germline, CDR1 MNHEY and CDR2 SVGAGI. In nucleotides, the CDR3 is TGTGCCAGCAGTTACTCCCTACTCCCCTGGACAGGGTCAATCGGTGAGCAGTTCTTC. Its translation: CASSYSLLPWTGSIGEQFF.

The chain joins TRBV18 to TRBJ2-2; 8 bases fit TRBD2. CDR1 and CDR2 (germline): KGHSH, LQKENI. The CDR3 extends over 16 amino acids. The V gene end was trimmed by 8 bases and the J gene end by 2 bases; junction bases not matched to a gene: 10. The CDR3 loop is CASRPRIAGNTGELFF. The DNA for the CDR3 is TGTGCCAGCCGCCCCCGCATAGCGGGAAACACCGGGGAGCTGTTTTTT.

This clonotype was seen at least ten times. The chain joins TRBV4-1 to TRBJ2-5; D is undetermined. The V end was cut by 1 base, the J end by 7 bases, with 4 bases between. This CDR3 is 11 amino acids long. CDR1 is MGHRA and CDR2 is YSYEKL in the germline V gene. The CDR3 nucleotides are TGCGCCAGCAGCCAAGCGGGGACCCAGTACTTC. Encoded protein: CASSQAGTQYF.

This clonotype was seen a few times. The chain combines TRBV7-2 with TRBJ2-3, with 8 positions matching TRBD2. This CDR3 region has 17 residues. The germline V gene encodes CDR1 SGHTA and CDR2 FQGNSA. Trimming cost V 2 bases and J 3 bases; bases outside gene matches: 10. Here the CDR3 reads CASSLRLAGGVTDTQYF. CDR3 DNA sequence: TGTGCCAGCAGCTTACGGTTGGCGGGAGGAGTAACAGATACGCAGTATTTT.

This clonotype occurred a few times. The V call is TRBV5-5, the J call TRBJ2-4, with 7 nucleotides matching TRBD1. V dropped 3 bases and J dropped 0; count of bases not matched to a gene: 9. The V gene's germline CDR1 is SGHKS and CDR2 YYEKEE (reference sequence). CDR3 length equals 17 residues. CDR3 nucleotide sequence: TGTGCCAGCAGCTGGTGGACGGGACAGCTAGCCAAAAACATTCAGTACTTC. Encoded protein: CASSWWTGQLAKNIQYF. Drawing the rest from reference TRBV5-5 and TRBJ2-4, the complete variable domain is DAGVTQSPTHLIKTRGQQVTLRCSPISGHKSVSWYQQVLGQGPQFIFQYYEKEERGRGNFPDRFSARQFPNYSSELNVNALLLGDSALYLCASSWWTGQLAKNIQYFGAGTRLSVL.

The chain combines TRBV24-1 with TRBJ2-3; D not certain. Germline-derived CDR1 and CDR2 are KGHDR and SFDVKD. The CDR3 length is 13 residues. Trimming cost V 1 base and J 4 bases, with 5 bases left between them. DNA of the CDR3: TGTGCCACCAGTGATTTAAACCCAGATACGCAGTATTTT. Its protein product is CATSDLNPDTQYF.

This clonotype has only a few counts. The rearrangement joins TRBV7-2 to TRBJ2-5; 11 nucleotides align to TRBD1. The CDR3 totals 15 residues. Germline CDR1 and CDR2: SGHTA and FQGNSA. The ends lost 5 bases at V and 2 bases at J; junction bases unmatched: 4. Here the CDR3 DNA reads TGTGCCAGCAGCGAATGGGACAGGGGGCAAGAGACCCAGTACTTC. It codes for CASSEWDRGQETQYF.

This clonotype was observed a few times. The chain links TRBV7-8 to TRBJ2-7; 11 bases fit TRBD2. Germline V gene lookup returns CDR1 SGHVS and CDR2 FQNEAQ. V was clipped by 3 bases and J by 2 bases; unmatched bases: 3. The CDR3 length is 15 residues. CDR3 in amino acids: CASSLVTSGTYEQYF. As DNA, the CDR3 is TGTGCCAGCAGCTTGGTGACTAGCGGGACCTACGAGCAGTACTTC.